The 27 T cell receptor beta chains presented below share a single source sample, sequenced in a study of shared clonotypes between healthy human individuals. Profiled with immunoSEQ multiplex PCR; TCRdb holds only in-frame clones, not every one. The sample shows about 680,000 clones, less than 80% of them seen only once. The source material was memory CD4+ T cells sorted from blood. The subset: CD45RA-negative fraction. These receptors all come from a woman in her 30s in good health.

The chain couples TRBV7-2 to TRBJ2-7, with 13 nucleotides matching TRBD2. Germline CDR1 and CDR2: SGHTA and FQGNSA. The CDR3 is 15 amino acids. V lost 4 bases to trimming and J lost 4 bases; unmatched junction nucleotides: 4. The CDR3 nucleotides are TGTGCCAGCAGCTCCCGGACTAGCGGGAGATACGAGCAGTACTTC. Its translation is CASSSRTSGRYEQYF.

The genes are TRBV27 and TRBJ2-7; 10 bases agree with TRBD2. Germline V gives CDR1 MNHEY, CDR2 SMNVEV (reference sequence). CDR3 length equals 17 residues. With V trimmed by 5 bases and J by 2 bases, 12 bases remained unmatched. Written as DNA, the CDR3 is TGTGCCAGCAGTCCCTGGGTAGCGGGAGGTTCTGCCTACGAGCAGTACTTC. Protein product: CASSPWVAGGSAYEQYF.

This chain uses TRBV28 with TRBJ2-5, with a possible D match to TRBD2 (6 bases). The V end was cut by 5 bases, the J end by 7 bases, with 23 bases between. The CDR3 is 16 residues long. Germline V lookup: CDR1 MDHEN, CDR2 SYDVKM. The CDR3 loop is CASSQSAGGVDGTQYF. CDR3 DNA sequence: TGTGCCAGCAGTCAATCGGCTGGCGGGGTGGATGGGACCCAGTACTTC.

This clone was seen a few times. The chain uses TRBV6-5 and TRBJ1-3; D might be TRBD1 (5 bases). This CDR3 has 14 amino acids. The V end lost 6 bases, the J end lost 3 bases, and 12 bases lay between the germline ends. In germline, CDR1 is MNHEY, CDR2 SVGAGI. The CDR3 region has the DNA TGTGCCAGCAGGCCCAGGGCAGATGGAAACACCATATATTTT. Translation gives CASRPRADGNTIYF.

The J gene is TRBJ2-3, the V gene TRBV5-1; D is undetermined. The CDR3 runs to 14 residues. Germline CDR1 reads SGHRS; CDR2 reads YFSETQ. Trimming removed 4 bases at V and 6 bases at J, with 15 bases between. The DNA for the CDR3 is TGCGCCAGCAGCCCCAGACCTACCCCGGATACGCAGTATTTT. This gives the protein CASSPRPTPDTQYF.

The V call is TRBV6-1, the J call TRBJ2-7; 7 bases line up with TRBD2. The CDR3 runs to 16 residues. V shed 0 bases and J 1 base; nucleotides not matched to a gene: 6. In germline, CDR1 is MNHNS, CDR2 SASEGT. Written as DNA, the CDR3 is TGTGCCAGCAGTGAAGCGCTTGGCGGGAGTTCCTACGAGCAGTACTTC. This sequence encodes CASSEALGGSSYEQYF.

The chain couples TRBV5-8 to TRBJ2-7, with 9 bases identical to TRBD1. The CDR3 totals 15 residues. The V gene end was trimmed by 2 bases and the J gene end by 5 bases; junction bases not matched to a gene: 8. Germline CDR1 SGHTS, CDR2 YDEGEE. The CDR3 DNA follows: TGTGCCAGCAGCTTTAGACAGGGGGTGTCTGACGAGCAGTACTTC. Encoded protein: CASSFRQGVSDEQYF.

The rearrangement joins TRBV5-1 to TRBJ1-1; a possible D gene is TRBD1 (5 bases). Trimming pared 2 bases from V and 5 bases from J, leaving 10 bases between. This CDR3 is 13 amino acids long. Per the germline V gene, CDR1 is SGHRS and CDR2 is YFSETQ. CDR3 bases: TGCGCCAGCAGCTTACTGGGGCTTACTGAAGCTTTCTTT. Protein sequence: CASSLLGLTEAFF.

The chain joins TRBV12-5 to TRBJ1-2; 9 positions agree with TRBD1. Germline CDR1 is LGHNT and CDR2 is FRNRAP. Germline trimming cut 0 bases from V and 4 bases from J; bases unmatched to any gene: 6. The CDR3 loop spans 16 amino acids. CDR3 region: CASGLVPGQGLYGYTF. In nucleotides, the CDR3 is TGTGCTAGTGGTTTGGTACCGGGACAGGGCCTCTATGGCTACACCTTC. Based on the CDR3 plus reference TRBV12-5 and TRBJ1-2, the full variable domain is DARVTQTPRHKVTEMGQEVTMRCQPILGHNTVFWYRQTMMQGLELLAYFRNRAPLDDSGMPKDRFSAEMPDATLATLKIQPSEPRDSAVYFCASGLVPGQGLYGYTFGSGTRLTVV.

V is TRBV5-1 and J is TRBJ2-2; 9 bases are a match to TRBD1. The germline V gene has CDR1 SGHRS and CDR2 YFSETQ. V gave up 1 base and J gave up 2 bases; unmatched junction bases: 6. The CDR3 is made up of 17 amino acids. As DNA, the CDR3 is TGCGCCAGCAGCTTGTCCGGGACAGGGTTTAACACCGGGGAGCTGTTTTTT. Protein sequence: CASSLSGTGFNTGELFF.

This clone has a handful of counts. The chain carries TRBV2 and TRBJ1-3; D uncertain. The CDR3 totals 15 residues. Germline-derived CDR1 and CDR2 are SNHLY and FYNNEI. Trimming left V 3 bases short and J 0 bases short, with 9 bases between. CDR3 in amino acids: CASSENSASGNTIYF. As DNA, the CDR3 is TGTGCCAGCAGTGAGAACAGCGCCTCTGGAAACACCATATATTTT.

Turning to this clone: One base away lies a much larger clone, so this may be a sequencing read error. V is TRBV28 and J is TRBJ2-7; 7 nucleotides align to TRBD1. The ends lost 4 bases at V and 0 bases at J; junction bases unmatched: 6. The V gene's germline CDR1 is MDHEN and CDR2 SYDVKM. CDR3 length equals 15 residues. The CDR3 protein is CASSSAGTDSYEQYF. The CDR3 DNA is TGTGCCAGCAGTTCCGCCGGGACAGACTCCTACGAGCAGTACTTC.

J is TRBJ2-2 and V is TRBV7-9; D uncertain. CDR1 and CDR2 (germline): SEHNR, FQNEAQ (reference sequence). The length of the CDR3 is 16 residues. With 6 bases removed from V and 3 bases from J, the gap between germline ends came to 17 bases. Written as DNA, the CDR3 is TGTGCCAGCAGGCCTATGGCGGTGGGTGACACCGGGGAGCTGTTTTTT. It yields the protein CASRPMAVGDTGELFF. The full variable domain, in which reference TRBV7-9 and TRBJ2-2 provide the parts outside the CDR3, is DTGVSQNPRHKITKRGQNVTFRCDPISEHNRLYWYRQTLGQGPEFLTYFQNEAQLEKSRLLSDRFSAERPKGSFSTLEIQRTEQGDSAMYLCASRPMAVGDTGELFFGEGSRLTVL.

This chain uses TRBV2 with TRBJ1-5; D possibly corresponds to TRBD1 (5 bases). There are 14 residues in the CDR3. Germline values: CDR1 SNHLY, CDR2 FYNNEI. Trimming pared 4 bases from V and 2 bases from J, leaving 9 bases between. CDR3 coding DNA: TGTGCCAGCAGTGGGGGCATGGGCAATCAGCCCCAGCATTTT. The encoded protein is CASSGGMGNQPQHF.

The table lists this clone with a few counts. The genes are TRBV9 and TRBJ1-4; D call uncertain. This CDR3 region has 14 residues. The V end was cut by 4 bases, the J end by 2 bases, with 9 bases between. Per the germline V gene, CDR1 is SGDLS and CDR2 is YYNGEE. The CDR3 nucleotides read TGTGCCAGCAGCCCCGCCCATACTAATGAAAAACTGTTTTTT. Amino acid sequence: CASSPAHTNEKLFF.

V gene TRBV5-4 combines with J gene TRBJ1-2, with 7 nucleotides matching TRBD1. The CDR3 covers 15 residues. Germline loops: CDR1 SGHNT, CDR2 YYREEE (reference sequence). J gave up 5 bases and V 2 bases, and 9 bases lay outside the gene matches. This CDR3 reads CASSLGGGARYGYTF. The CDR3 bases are TGTGCCAGCAGCTTAGGGGGCGGGGCCCGTTATGGCTACACCTTC.

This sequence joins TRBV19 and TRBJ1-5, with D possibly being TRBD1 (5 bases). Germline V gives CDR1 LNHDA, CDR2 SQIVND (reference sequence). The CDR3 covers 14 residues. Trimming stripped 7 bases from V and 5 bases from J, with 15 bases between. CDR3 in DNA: TGTGCCAGTAAGCCAGGGACGCCCTATCAGCCCCAGCATTTT. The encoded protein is CASKPGTPYQPQHF.

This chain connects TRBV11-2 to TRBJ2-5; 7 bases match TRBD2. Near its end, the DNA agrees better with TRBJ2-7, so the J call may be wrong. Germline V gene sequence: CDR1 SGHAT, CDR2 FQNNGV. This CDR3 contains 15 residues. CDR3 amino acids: CASSLGPAGKYEQYF. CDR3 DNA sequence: TGTGCCAGCAGCTTAGGTCCAGCGGGGAAATACGAGCAGTACTTC.

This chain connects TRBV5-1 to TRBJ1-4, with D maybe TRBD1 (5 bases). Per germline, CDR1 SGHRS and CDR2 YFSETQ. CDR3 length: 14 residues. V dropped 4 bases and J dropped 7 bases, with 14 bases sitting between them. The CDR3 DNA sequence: TGCGCCAGCAGCCCTGGCCAGGGAATTGAAAAACTGTTTTTT. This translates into CASSPGQGIEKLFF.

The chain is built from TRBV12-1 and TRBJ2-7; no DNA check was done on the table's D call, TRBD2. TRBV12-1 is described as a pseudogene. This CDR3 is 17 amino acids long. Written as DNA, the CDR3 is TGTGCCAGCAGCTCCCCTACGAGCGGGAGGTCAGTCTACGAGCAGTACTTC. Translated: CASSSPTSGRSVYEQYF.

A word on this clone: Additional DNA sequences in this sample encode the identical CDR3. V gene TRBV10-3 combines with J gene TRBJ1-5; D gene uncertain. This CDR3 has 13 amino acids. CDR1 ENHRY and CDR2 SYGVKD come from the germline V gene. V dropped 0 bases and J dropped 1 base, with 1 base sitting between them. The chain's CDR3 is CAISESSNQPQHF. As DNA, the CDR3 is TGTGCCATCAGTGAGTCAAGCAATCAGCCCCAGCATTTT.

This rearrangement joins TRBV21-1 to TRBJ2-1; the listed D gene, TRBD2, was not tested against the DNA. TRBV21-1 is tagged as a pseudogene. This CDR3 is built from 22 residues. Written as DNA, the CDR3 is TGTGCCAGCAGCAAAGCGCCCTACGGCTCCTTAGCGGGCAGACCCATAAGGGATGAGCAGTTCTTC. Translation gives CASSKAPYGSLAGRPIRDEQFF.

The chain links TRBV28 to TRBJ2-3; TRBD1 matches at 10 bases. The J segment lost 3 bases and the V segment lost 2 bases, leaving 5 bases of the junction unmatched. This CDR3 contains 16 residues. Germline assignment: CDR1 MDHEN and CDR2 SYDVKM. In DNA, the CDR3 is TGTGCCAGCAGTTTACCTTGGACAGGGGGGACAGATACGCAGTATTTT. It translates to CASSLPWTGGTDTQYF.

The CDR3 sequence is CASSPHRGYEQYF. CDR3 DNA: TGTGCCAGCTCACCACACAGGGGGTACGAGCAGTACTTC. The chain links TRBV18 to TRBJ2-7, with 8 nucleotides matching TRBD1. The CDR3 is 13 amino acids. J was trimmed by 4 bases and V by 1 base; bases with no gene match: 0. From germline, CDR1 is KGHSH and CDR2 LQKENI.

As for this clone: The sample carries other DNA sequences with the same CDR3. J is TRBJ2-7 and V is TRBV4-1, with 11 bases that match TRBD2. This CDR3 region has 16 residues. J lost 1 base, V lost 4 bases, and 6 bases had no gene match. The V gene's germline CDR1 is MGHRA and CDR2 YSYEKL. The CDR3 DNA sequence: TGCGCCAGCAGCCGCACAACTAGCGGGGGTTCCTACGAGCAGTACTTC. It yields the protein CASSRTTSGGSYEQYF.

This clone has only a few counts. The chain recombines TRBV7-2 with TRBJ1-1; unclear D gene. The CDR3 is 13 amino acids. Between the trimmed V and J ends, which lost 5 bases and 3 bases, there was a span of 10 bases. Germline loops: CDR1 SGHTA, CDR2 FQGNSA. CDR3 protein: CASSPQVDTEAFF. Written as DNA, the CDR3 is TGTGCCAGCAGCCCCCAGGTTGACACTGAAGCTTTCTTT.

CDR3 nucleotides: TGTGCCAGTAGTATAGATCCTGGGCAGGACTACGAGCAGTACTTC. Amino acid sequence: CASSIDPGQDYEQYF. The chain uses TRBV19 and TRBJ2-7, with no clear D. With 0 bases removed from V and 3 bases from J, the gap between germline ends came to 12 bases. This CDR3 contains 15 residues. Germline V CDR1 and CDR2: LNHDA, SQIVND (reference sequence).